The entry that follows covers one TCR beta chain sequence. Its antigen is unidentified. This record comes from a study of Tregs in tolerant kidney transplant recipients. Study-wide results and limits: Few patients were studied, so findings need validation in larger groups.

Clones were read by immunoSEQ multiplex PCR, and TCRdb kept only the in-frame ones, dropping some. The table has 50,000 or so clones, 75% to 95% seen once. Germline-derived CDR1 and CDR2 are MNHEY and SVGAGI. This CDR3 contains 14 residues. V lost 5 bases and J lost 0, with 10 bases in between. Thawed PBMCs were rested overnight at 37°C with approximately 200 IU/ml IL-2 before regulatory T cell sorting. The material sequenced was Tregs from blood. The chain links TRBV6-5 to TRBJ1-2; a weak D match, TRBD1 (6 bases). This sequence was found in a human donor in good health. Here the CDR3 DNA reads TGTGCCAGCAGTGACAGGATAGCTAACTATGGCTACACCTTC. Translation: CASSDRIANYGYTF.